A single sample is the source of the 30 T cell receptor beta chains below, sequenced in a study of cytomegalovirus exposure and HLA in healthy donors. 13 Jbeta primers and 60 Vbeta primers were used for the PCR. Clones were read by immunoSEQ multiplex PCR, and TCRdb kept only the in-frame ones, dropping some. The repertoire table contains some 140,000 clones. The material sequenced was PBMCs. The origin of the receptors is a woman aged 40 to 50 in good health and CMV-seronegative.

This chain links TRBV7-9 with TRBJ1-4; TRBD1 aligns across 12 bases. The junction had 11 bases not matched to a gene; V was cut back by 3 bases and J by 6 bases. CDR1 and CDR2 (germline): SEHNR, FQNEAQ (reference sequence). The CDR3 runs 18 residues. The chain's CDR3 is CASSFSGTGGASDEKLFF. CDR3 coding DNA: TGTGCCAGCAGCTTCTCCGGGACAGGGGGCGCAAGCGATGAAAAACTGTTTTTT.

The chain employs TRBV11-3 and TRBJ2-3; 9 nucleotides align to TRBD1. There are 16 residues in the CDR3. Germline V gene data show CDR1 as SGHNT and CDR2 as YENEEA. V shed 1 base, J shed 4 bases, and the junction held 6 bases outside the gene matches. The CDR3 protein is CASSLGDRVVPDTQYF. The DNA of the CDR3 is TGTGCCAGCAGCTTAGGGGACAGGGTTGTCCCAGATACGCAGTATTTT.

The chain couples TRBV15 to TRBJ2-7; D not certain. V was clipped by 5 bases and J by 2 bases, with 16 bases between them. CDR3 length: 15 residues. Germline CDR1 and CDR2: LNHNV and YYDKDF (reference sequence). CDR3 loop: CATSLTLGGPYEQYF. CDR3 sequence (DNA): TGTGCCACCAGCCTTACGCTCGGTGGGCCCTACGAGCAGTACTTC.

This rearrangement joins TRBV27 to TRBJ2-1, with 12 bases matching TRBD2. The V and J ends lost 4 bases and 6 bases, in that order; junction bases with no gene match: 4. Germline CDR1 is MNHEY and CDR2 is SMNVEV (reference sequence). The CDR3 contains 15 residues. CDR3 DNA: TGTGCCAGCAGTTCCACTAGCGGGGGGTCCAATGAGCAGTTCTTC. Translating it yields CASSSTSGGSNEQFF.

J is TRBJ1-1 and V is TRBV9, with a possible D match to TRBD1 (5 bases). V was shortened by 4 bases and J by 4 bases, with 14 bases between the two germline ends. Germline loops: CDR1 SGDLS, CDR2 YYNGEE. This CDR3 is 14 amino acids long. CDR3 region: CASSLRPGGTEAFF. As DNA, the CDR3 is TGTGCCAGCAGCTTACGTCCCGGGGGCACTGAAGCTTTCTTT.

V is TRBV6-5 and J is TRBJ1-6; D call uncertain. Germline V gene lookup returns CDR1 MNHEY and CDR2 SVGAGI. Trimming cost V 7 bases and J 8 bases, with 15 bases left between them. The CDR3 is made up of 14 amino acids. This CDR3 reads CASKRGSTDSPLHF. The CDR3 nucleotides are TGTGCCAGCAAAAGAGGGTCAACGGATTCACCCCTCCACTTT.

The CDR3 spells CASSLGAGHYGYTF. The CDR3 DNA sequence: TGTGCCAGCAGTTTAGGCGCAGGGCACTATGGCTACACCTTC. The V and J genes are TRBV28 and TRBJ1-2, with a weak D call TRBD1 (5 bases). Trimming removed 2 bases from V and 3 bases from J, with 10 bases in between. The CDR3 totals 14 residues. Germline assignment: CDR1 MDHEN and CDR2 SYDVKM.

The chain recombines TRBV29-1 with TRBJ1-1; D remains ambiguous. Trimming left V 7 bases short and J 3 bases short, with 15 bases between. Germline CDR1 and CDR2: SQVTM and ANQGSEA. This CDR3 has 13 amino acids. The CDR3 is CSATGRPDTEAFF. In DNA, the CDR3 is TGCAGCGCCACCGGCAGGCCCGACACTGAAGCTTTCTTT.

The chain employs TRBV5-1 and TRBJ1-1; tentative D call: TRBD1 (6 bases). Germline values: CDR1 SGHRS, CDR2 YFSETQ. V was pared by 0 bases and J by 5 bases, with 8 bases between. This CDR3 is built from 13 residues. CDR3 sequence (DNA): TGCGCCAGCAGCTTGGATGGACAGACTGAAGCTTTCTTT. As protein: CASSLDGQTEAFF.

The chain recombines TRBV9 with TRBJ2-3; D perhaps matches TRBD2 (7 bases). Trimming took off 4 bases at V and 4 bases at J, with 19 bases between the two ends. There are 16 residues in the CDR3. Germline V gene lookup returns CDR1 SGDLS and CDR2 YYNGEE. CDR3 in amino acids: CASSYQEGGGADTQYF. The CDR3 DNA is TGTGCCAGCAGCTACCAGGAGGGGGGGGGTGCAGATACGCAGTATTTT.

The rearrangement uses TRBV6-6 and TRBJ1-1; 9 positions match TRBD1. Germline trimming cut 1 base from V and 4 bases from J; bases unmatched to any gene: 4. The CDR3 length is 15 residues. Germline V gene data show CDR1 as MNHNY and CDR2 as SVGAGI (reference sequence). CDR3 region: CASSYFRTGATEAFF. The CDR3 DNA follows: TGTGCCAGCAGTTACTTTCGGACAGGGGCCACTGAAGCTTTCTTT.

V usage is TRBV4-3 and J usage is TRBJ1-5, with 7 bases aligning to TRBD1. Germline V lookup: CDR1 LGHNA, CDR2 YSLEER. The CDR3 sequence is 15 residues long. Trimming at V came to 0 bases and at J to 5 bases, leaving 4 bases not matched to a gene. The CDR3 is CASSQDRGIHQPQHF. The CDR3 DNA reads TGCGCCAGCAGCCAAGACAGGGGGATCCATCAGCCCCAGCATTTT.

This chain joins TRBV7-6 and TRBJ2-1; 9 bases map to TRBD2. Germline lookup yields CDR1 SGHVS and CDR2 FNYEAQ. There are 12 residues in the CDR3. The ends lost 3 bases at V and 15 bases at J; junction bases unmatched: 6. DNA of the CDR3: TGTGCCAGCAGCTTGGGACTAGCTTCATGGTTCTTC. It codes for CASSLGLASWFF.

The J gene is TRBJ2-5, the V gene TRBV4-1, with 10 bases matching TRBD2. V gave up 2 bases and J gave up 5 bases; unmatched junction bases: 2. Germline-derived CDR1 and CDR2 are MGHRA and YSYEKL. This CDR3 is 14 amino acids long. The CDR3 DNA reads TGCGCCAGCAGCCAACTAGCGGGGGTTGAGACCCAGTACTTC. Amino acids: CASSQLAGVETQYF.

The DNA for the CDR3 is TGTGCCAGCAATTCGTTCCGGGACAGCGCCATTGGGGGCTACACCTTC. It translates to CASNSFRDSAIGGYTF. This chain uses TRBV2 with TRBJ1-2, with TRBD1 identical over 7 bases. V was pared by 7 bases and J by 8 bases, with 19 bases of the junction left unmatched. The CDR3 spans 16 residues. The germline V gene has CDR1 SNHLY and CDR2 FYNNEI.

The rearrangement links TRBV27 to TRBJ1-1; D is ambiguous. This CDR3 comprises 12 residues. Germline V gives CDR1 MNHEY, CDR2 SMNVEV (reference sequence). Trimming stripped 6 bases from V and 8 bases from J, with 13 bases between. The CDR3 DNA reads as TGTGCCAGCAGAACAACCGCCAGAGAAGCTTTCTTT. This gives the protein CASRTTAREAFF.

The CDR3 reads CASSSTGPPFYGYTF. In DNA, the CDR3 is TGTGCCAGCAGCTCGACAGGCCCCCCTTTCTATGGCTACACCTTC. The chain links TRBV6-5 to TRBJ1-2; TRBD1 is a possible D gene (6 bases). The length of the CDR3 is 15 residues. CDR1 MNHEY and CDR2 SVGAGI come from the germline V gene. V was cut by 6 bases and J by 4 bases, with 18 bases left in between.

The chain recombines TRBV5-4 with TRBJ1-1, with D possibly matching TRBD1 (5 bases). This CDR3 is 14 amino acids long. Trimming pared 4 bases from V and 5 bases from J, leaving 15 bases between. Germline V lookup: CDR1 SGHNT, CDR2 YYREEE (reference sequence). The CDR3 reads CASSQRDSLTEAFF. CDR3 nucleotides: TGTGCCAGCAGCCAAAGAGACAGCTTAACTGAAGCTTTCTTT. The entire variable domain, with the rest obtained from reference TRBV5-4 and TRBJ1-1, is as follows: ETGVTQSPTHLIKTRGQQVTLRCSSQSGHNTVSWYQQALGQGPQFIFQYYREEENGRGNFPPRFSGLQFPNYSSELNVNALELDDSALYLCASSQRDSLTEAFFGQGTRLTVV.

Remarks on this clone: The sample has other DNA sequences that encode this CDR3 too. The V call is TRBV9, the J call TRBJ1-1; the D gene is possibly TRBD1 (5 bases). CDR3 length equals 13 residues. The germline V and J ends were trimmed by 2 bases and 2 bases, with 7 bases remaining between them. CDR1 and CDR2 (germline): SGDLS, YYNGEE. The CDR3 nucleotides read TGTGCCAGCAGCGTCCAGGGCAACACTGAAGCTTTCTTT. This encodes CASSVQGNTEAFF.

CDR3 protein: CASSGSGGAVTGELFF. The CDR3 DNA follows: TGTGCCAGCAGCGGTTCCGGGGGGGCGGTAACCGGGGAGCTGTTTTTT. V usage is TRBV14 and J usage is TRBJ2-2; the match to TRBD2 covers 8 bases. Per the germline V gene, CDR1 is SGHDN and CDR2 is FVKESK. The CDR3 contains 16 residues. J gave up 5 bases and V 5 bases, and 10 bases lay outside the gene matches.

V gene TRBV15 combines with J gene TRBJ2-5, with D tentatively TRBD2 (5 bases). The CDR3 is 13 residues long. Trimming pared 0 bases from V and 9 bases from J, leaving 11 bases between. Germline-derived CDR1 and CDR2 are LNHNV and YYDKDF (reference sequence). In nucleotides, the CDR3 is TGTGCCACCAGCAGAGATCCAGAGGGTTCCCAGTACTTC. Its translation is CATSRDPEGSQYF.

The chain links TRBV28 to TRBJ1-6; D remains unclear. V dropped 6 bases and J dropped 2 bases, with 8 bases sitting between them. Germline loops: CDR1 MDHEN, CDR2 SYDVKM. The CDR3 length is 14 residues. CDR3 in DNA: TGTGCCAGCAGCACCGGGACCTATAATTCACCCCTCCACTTT. Protein: CASSTGTYNSPLHF.

This chain connects TRBV7-3 to TRBJ1-1; the D gene is possibly TRBD1 (6 bases). This CDR3 is 13 amino acids long. Trimming stripped 5 bases from V and 5 bases from J, with 12 bases between. Germline CDR1 and CDR2: SGHTA and FQGTGA. CDR3 loop: CASSRGGATEAFF. CDR3 sequence (DNA): TGTGCCAGCAGCCGAGGGGGGGCAACTGAAGCTTTCTTT.

The chain combines TRBV5-1 with TRBJ2-3, with a tentative D call TRBD1 (7 bases). The CDR3 totals 17 residues. CDR1 is SGHRS, CDR2 YFSETQ, per germline. Trimming took 0 bases from V and 3 from J, leaving 17 bases between them. The CDR3 reads CASSLGAGQPWTDTQYF. CDR3 nucleotides: TGCGCCAGCAGCTTGGGGGCGGGACAGCCCTGGACAGATACGCAGTATTTT.

The V call is TRBV5-1, the J call TRBJ2-7; D not resolved. V lost 3 bases and J lost 1, with 2 bases in between. CDR1 SGHRS and CDR2 YFSETQ come from the germline V gene. The CDR3 totals 11 residues. The CDR3 is CASSSSYEQYF. The CDR3 region has the DNA TGCGCCAGCAGCTCTTCCTACGAGCAGTACTTC.

The rearrangement uses TRBV7-3 and TRBJ2-7; TRBD1 aligns across 10 bases. The CDR3 has 15 amino acids. With V trimmed by 2 bases and J by 5 bases, 6 bases remained unmatched. Germline V gene data show CDR1 as SGHTA and CDR2 as FQGTGA. In nucleotides, the CDR3 is TGTGCCAGCAGCTTACTCGGGACAGGGGTCCACGAGCAGTACTTC. It encodes CASSLLGTGVHEQYF.

The chain joins TRBV7-8 to TRBJ2-5, with a tentative D call TRBD1 (5 bases). CDR1 and CDR2 from the germline V gene are SGHVS and FQNEAQ. V was clipped by 2 bases and J by 6 bases, with 13 bases between them. This CDR3 is 14 amino acids long. The CDR3 coding sequence is TGTGCCAGCAGCTTACCCAGGGTCATTCAGACCCAGTACTTC. It codes for CASSLPRVIQTQYF.

This rearrangement joins TRBV7-2 to TRBJ2-3; D may be TRBD2 (5 bases). Germline assignment: CDR1 SGHTA and CDR2 FQGNSA. The CDR3 is 15 amino acids. Trimming pared 6 bases from V and 1 base from J, leaving 14 bases between. This chain's CDR3 is CASRRPGVGTDTQYF. The DNA for the CDR3 is TGTGCCAGCAGAAGGCCCGGGGTTGGCACAGATACGCAGTATTTT.

The chain combines TRBV2 with TRBJ2-5; possible D gene TRBD1, 5 bases. The DNA end is more similar to TRBJ2-7, so the J call may be wrong. This CDR3 contains 14 residues. Per the germline V gene, CDR1 is SNHLY and CDR2 is FYNNEI. The DNA of the CDR3 is TGTGCCAGCGGGGCCGGGTCTCTCTCCTACGAGCAGTACTTC. Its translation: CASGAGSLSYEQYF.

The chain is built from TRBV7-9 and TRBJ1-2; D is possibly TRBD1 (6 bases). The ends were cut back, 5 bases at V and 2 bases at J, with 12 bases in the middle. The CDR3 is made up of 14 amino acids. Germline values: CDR1 SEHNR, CDR2 FQNEAQ (reference sequence). CDR3 bases: TGTGCCAGCAGCCCTGGACAGTTGAACTATGGCTACACCTTC. Its translation is CASSPGQLNYGYTF. Using reference TRBV7-9 and TRBJ1-2 for the parts outside the CDR3, the full variable domain is DTGVSQNPRHKITKRGQNVTFRCDPISEHNRLYWYRQTLGQGPEFLTYFQNEAQLEKSRLLSDRFSAERPKGSFSTLEIQRTEQGDSAMYLCASSPGQLNYGYTFGSGTRLTVV.